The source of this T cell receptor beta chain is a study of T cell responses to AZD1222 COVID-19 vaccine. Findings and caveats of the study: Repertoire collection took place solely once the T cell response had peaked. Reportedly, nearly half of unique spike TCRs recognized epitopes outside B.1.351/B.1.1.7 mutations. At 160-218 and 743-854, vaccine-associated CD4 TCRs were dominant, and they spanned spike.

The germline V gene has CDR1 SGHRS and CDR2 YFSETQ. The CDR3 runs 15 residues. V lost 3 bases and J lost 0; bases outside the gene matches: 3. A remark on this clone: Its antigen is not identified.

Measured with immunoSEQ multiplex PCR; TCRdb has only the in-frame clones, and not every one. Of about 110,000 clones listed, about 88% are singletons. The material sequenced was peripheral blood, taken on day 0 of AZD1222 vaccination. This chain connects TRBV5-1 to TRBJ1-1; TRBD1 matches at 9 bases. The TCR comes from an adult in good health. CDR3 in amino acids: CASSSDRGLNTEAFF. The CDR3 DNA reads TGCGCCAGCAGCTCGGACAGGGGATTGAACACTGAAGCTTTCTTT.